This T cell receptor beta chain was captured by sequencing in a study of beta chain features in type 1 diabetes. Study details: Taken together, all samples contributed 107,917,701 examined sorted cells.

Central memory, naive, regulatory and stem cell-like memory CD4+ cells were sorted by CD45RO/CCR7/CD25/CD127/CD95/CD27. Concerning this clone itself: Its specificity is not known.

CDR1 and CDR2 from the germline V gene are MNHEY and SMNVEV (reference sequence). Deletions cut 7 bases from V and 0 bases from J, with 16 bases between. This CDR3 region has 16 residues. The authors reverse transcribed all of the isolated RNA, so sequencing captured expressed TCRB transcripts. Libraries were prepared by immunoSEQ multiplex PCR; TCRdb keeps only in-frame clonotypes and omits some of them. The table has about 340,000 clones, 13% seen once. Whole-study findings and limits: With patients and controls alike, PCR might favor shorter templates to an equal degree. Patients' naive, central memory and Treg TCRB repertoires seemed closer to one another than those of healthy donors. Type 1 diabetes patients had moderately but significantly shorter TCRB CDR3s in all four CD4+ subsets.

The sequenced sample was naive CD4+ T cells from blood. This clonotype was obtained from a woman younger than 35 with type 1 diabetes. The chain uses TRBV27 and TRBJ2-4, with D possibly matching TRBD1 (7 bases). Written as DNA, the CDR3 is TGTGCCAGCACCACCAGACAGGGACTAGCCAAAAACATTCAGTACTTC. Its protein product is CASTTRQGLAKNIQYF.